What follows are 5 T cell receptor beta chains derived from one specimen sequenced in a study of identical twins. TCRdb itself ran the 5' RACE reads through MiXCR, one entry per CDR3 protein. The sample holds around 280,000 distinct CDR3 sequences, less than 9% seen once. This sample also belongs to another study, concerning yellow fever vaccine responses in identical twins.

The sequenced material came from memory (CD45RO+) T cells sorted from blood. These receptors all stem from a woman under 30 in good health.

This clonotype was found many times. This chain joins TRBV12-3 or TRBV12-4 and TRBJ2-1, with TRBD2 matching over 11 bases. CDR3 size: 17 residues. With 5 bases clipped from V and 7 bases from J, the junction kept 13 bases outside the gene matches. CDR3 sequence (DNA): TGTGCCAGCAGTCCCACGTCGACTAGCGGGGTGATGAATGAGCAGTTCTTC. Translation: CASSPTSTSGVMNEQFF.

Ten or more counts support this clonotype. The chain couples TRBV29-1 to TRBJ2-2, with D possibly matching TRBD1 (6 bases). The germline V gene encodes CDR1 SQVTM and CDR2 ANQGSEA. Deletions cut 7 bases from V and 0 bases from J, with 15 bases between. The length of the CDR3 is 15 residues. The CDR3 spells CSATTGNANTGELFF. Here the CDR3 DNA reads TGCAGCGCCACAACAGGGAACGCGAACACCGGGGAGCTGTTTTTT.

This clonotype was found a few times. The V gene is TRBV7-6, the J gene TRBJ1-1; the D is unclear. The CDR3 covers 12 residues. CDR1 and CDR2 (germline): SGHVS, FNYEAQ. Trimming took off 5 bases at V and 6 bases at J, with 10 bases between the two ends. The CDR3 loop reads CASSPLVSEAFF. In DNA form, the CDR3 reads TGTGCCAGCAGCCCTTTAGTCTCTGAAGCTTTCTTT. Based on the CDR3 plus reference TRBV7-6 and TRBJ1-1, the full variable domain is GAGVSQSPRYKVTKRGQDVALRCDPISGHVSLYWYRQALGQGPEFLTYFNYEAQQDKSGLPNDRFSAERPEGSISTLTIQRTEQRDSAMYRCASSPLVSEAFFGQGTRLTVV.

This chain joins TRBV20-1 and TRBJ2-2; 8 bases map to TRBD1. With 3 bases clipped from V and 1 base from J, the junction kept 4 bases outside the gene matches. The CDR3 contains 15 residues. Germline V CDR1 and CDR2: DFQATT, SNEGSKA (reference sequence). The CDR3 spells CSASSGTGNTGELFF. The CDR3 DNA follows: TGCAGTGCTAGCTCCGGGACAGGGAACACCGGGGAGCTGTTTTTT.

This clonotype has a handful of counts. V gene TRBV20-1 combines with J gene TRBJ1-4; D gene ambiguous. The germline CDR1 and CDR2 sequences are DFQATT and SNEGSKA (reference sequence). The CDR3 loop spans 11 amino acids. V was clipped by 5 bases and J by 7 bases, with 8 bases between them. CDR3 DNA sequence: TGCAGTGCTCGTTCGGGTGAAAAACTGTTTTTT. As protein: CSARSGEKLFF.